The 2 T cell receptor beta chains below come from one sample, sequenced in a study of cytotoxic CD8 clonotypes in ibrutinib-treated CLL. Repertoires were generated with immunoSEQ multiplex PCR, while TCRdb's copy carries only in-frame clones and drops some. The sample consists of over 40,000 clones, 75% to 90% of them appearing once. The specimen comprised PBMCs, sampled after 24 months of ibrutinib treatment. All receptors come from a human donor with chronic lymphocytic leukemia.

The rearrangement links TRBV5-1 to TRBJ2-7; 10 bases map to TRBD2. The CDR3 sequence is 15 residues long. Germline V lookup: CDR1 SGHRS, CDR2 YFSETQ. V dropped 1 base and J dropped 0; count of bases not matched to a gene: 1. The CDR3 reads CASSLTSGNSYEQYF. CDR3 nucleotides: TGCGCCAGCAGCTTGACTAGCGGGAACTCCTACGAGCAGTACTTC.

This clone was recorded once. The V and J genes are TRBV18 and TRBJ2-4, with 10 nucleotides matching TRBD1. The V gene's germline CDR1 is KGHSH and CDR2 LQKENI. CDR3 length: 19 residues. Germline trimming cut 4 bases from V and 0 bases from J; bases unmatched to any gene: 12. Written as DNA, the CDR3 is TGTGCCAGCTCACGACGACAGGGGGCGAGCGGTCTAGCCAAAAACATTCAGTACTTC. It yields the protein CASSRRQGASGLAKNIQYF.